The 30 T cell receptor beta chains below all came from one sample that was sequenced in a study of spatial heterogeneity in lung cancer. TCRdb called the 5' RACE reads again in MiXCR, with one record for every CDR3 protein. The table has more than 75,000 distinct CDR3 sequences, roughly 21% seen once; the top ten hold less than 25%. As for time point: blood at routine non-recurrence follow-up after resection. The specimen was PBMCs, collected at follow-up. Receptor source: a male donor with early-stage non-small cell lung cancer.

The V and J genes are TRBV6-5 and TRBJ2-1; TRBD1 might be the D (6 bases). V was cut by 6 bases and J by 0 bases, with 12 bases left in between. Germline V gene lookup returns CDR1 MNHEY and CDR2 SVGAGI. CDR3 length equals 15 residues. The CDR3 reads CASRSTGNSYNEQFF. In DNA form, the CDR3 reads TGTGCCAGCAGGTCCACAGGGAACTCCTACAATGAGCAGTTCTTC.

The chain has TRBV19 and TRBJ1-2; D remains ambiguous. V was trimmed by 3 bases and J by 0 bases, leaving 17 bases between them. The CDR3 runs 17 residues. Germline V CDR1 and CDR2: LNHDA, SQIVND (reference sequence). In DNA, the CDR3 is TGTGCCAGTAGTATCCTATGGACCGAGTCGACTAACTATGGCTACACCTTC. Residues: CASSILWTESTNYGYTF.

V is TRBV2 and J is TRBJ1-5, with D hard to call. This CDR3 spans 15 amino acids. Germline V gene sequence: CDR1 SNHLY, CDR2 FYNNEI. Trimming removed 6 bases from V and 7 bases from J, with 19 bases in between. In DNA form, the CDR3 reads TGTGCCAGCAGCTACGGCCCTAGCCGATTGCAGCCCCAGCATTTT. Translation: CASSYGPSRLQPQHF.

The chain combines TRBV4-1 with TRBJ2-3; D uncertain. The CDR3 consists of 16 residues. Germline CDR1 is MGHRA and CDR2 is YSYEKL. Trimming shortened V by 5 bases and J by 0 bases, and 15 bases separated the two germline ends. The DNA of the CDR3 is TGCGCCAGCAGCTGGTCGTTAGCAGCTAGCACAGATACGCAGTATTTT. Its protein product is CASSWSLAASTDTQYF.

This clonotype was observed many times. V and J are TRBV7-9 and TRBJ1-1; D call uncertain. Trimming stripped 1 base from V and 3 bases from J, with 9 bases between. Germline assignment: CDR1 SEHNR and CDR2 FQNEAQ (reference sequence). The CDR3 loop spans 14 amino acids. CDR3 protein: CASSLETLHTEAFF. The CDR3 nucleotides are TGTGCCAGCAGCTTAGAAACGCTACACACTGAAGCTTTCTTT.

This clonotype was picked up a small number of times. J is TRBJ1-2 and V is TRBV7-8; perhaps TRBD1 as D (5 bases). Per the germline V gene, CDR1 is SGHVS and CDR2 is FQNEAQ. Trimming shortened V by 5 bases and J by 8 bases, and 9 bases separated the two germline ends. CDR3 length: 11 residues. Here the CDR3 DNA reads TGTGCCAGCAGCACAGGCTCAGGCTACACCTTC. This gives the protein CASSTGSGYTF.

The chain recombines TRBV4-1 with TRBJ2-3; D remains ambiguous. The CDR3 is 13 amino acids. The V end lost 4 bases, the J end lost 3 bases, and 8 bases lay between the germline ends. CDR1 and CDR2 (germline): MGHRA, YSYEKL. CDR3 in amino acids: CASSPQPTDTQYF. The CDR3, as DNA: TGCGCCAGCAGCCCCCAACCAACAGATACGCAGTATTTT.

This chain connects TRBV6-1 to TRBJ2-2; perhaps TRBD1 as D (5 bases). The CDR3 is made up of 12 amino acids. The V gene's germline CDR1 is MNHNS and CDR2 SASEGT. Trimming stripped 6 bases from V and 8 bases from J, with 10 bases between. The CDR3 spells CASRQGTGELFF. CDR3 sequence (DNA): TGTGCCAGCAGGCAGGGTACAGGGGAGCTGTTTTTT.

The V and J genes are TRBV7-8 and TRBJ1-2; 7 bases fit TRBD1. Germline CDR1 is SGHVS and CDR2 is FQNEAQ. The CDR3 spans 13 residues. V lost 5 bases to trimming and J lost 1 base; unmatched junction nucleotides: 1. The CDR3 nucleotides are TGTGCCAGCAGCCGGGACAGTAACTATGGCTACACCTTC. Protein: CASSRDSNYGYTF.

This clonotype has a handful of counts. This rearrangement joins TRBV5-6 to TRBJ2-5, with no clear D. This CDR3 comprises 14 residues. V was clipped by 0 bases and J by 4 bases, with 10 bases between them. The germline gives CDR1 SGHDT, CDR2 YYEEEE. CDR3: CASSLVTARETQYF. The CDR3 DNA reads as TGTGCCAGCAGCTTGGTTACAGCTCGAGAGACCCAGTACTTC.

This clonotype has only a few counts. The chain employs TRBV20-1 and TRBJ2-1; the D is unclear. Germline CDR1 reads DFQATT; CDR2 reads SNEGSKA (reference sequence). V was clipped by 3 bases and J by 7 bases, with 7 bases between them. The CDR3 runs 11 residues. The CDR3, as DNA: TGCAGTGCTAGCTACGAAAATGAGCAGTTCTTC. This encodes CSASYENEQFF.

The chain combines TRBV5-1 with TRBJ1-1; D remains ambiguous. This CDR3 has 14 residues. CDR1 is SGHRS and CDR2 is YFSETQ in the germline V gene. V shed 0 bases and J shed 4 bases, with 10 bases lying between them. The CDR3, as DNA: TGCGCCAGCAGCTTGGCCGAGGTTGGCACTGAAGCTTTCTTT. This encodes CASSLAEVGTEAFF.

CDR3 amino acids: CASSPGQGLEKLFF. CDR3 sequence (DNA): TGTGCCAGCAGCCCGGGACAGGGTCTAGAAAAACTGTTTTTT. The chain uses TRBV14 and TRBJ1-4, with 9 bases aligning to TRBD1. V lost 4 bases to trimming and J lost 8 bases; unmatched junction nucleotides: 5. In germline, CDR1 is SGHDN, CDR2 FVKESK. This CDR3 contains 14 residues.

The rearrangement joins TRBV20-1 to TRBJ1-2; D is ambiguous. V was cut by 6 bases and J by 6 bases, with 17 bases left in between. Germline lookup yields CDR1 DFQATT and CDR2 SNEGSKA (reference sequence). This CDR3 spans 13 amino acids. This CDR3 reads CSAAWVQSHGYTF. CDR3 bases: TGCAGTGCAGCGTGGGTACAAAGTCATGGCTACACCTTC.

This rearrangement joins TRBV4-2 to TRBJ2-5; possibly TRBD1 or TRBD2 for D (5 bases each). CDR1 and CDR2 from the germline V gene are LGHNA and YNFKEQ. V lost 3 bases to trimming and J lost 2 bases, with 10 bases between them. The CDR3 length is 14 residues. CDR3 in DNA: TGTGCCAGCAGCCAGGGGGATCGGCAAGAGACCCAGTACTTC. It is translated as CASSQGDRQETQYF.

This clonotype was recorded at least ten times. The V and J genes are TRBV20-1 and TRBJ2-5; 12 bases are shared with TRBD2. Trimming removed 1 base from V and 4 bases from J; junction bases left unmatched: 7. The CDR3 runs 16 residues. Germline lookup yields CDR1 DFQATT and CDR2 SNEGSKA (reference sequence). The DNA of the CDR3 is TGCAGTGCTAGAGTCCCTAGCGGGAGGGTTGGAGAGACCCAGTACTTC. This encodes CSARVPSGRVGETQYF.

This clonotype was observed many times. V is TRBV7-2 and J is TRBJ2-1; 9 bases line up with TRBD1. The CDR3 has 16 amino acids. V lost 5 bases, J lost 6 bases, and 11 bases stayed unmatched. Germline loops: CDR1 SGHTA, CDR2 FQGNSA. CDR3 residues: CASSPYRDRVANEQFF. The CDR3 DNA reads as TGTGCCAGCAGCCCGTACCGGGACAGGGTTGCCAATGAGCAGTTCTTC.

This clonotype was seen only a few times. This chain uses TRBV9 with TRBJ1-1; D is possibly TRBD1 (5 bases). Germline CDR1 SGDLS, CDR2 YYNGEE. The CDR3 spans 15 residues. Deletions cut 6 bases from V and 4 bases from J, with 19 bases between. CDR3 DNA sequence: TGTGCCAGCACCCCAGCAGGGTATACGAGCACTGAAGCTTTCTTT. This gives the protein CASTPAGYTSTEAFF.

J is TRBJ2-1 and V is TRBV7-2; D assignment may be TRBD1 or TRBD2 (5 bases each). The germline V and J ends were trimmed by 5 bases and 10 bases, with 18 bases remaining between them. CDR1 SGHTA and CDR2 FQGNSA come from the germline V gene. The CDR3 loop spans 14 amino acids. CDR3 sequence: CASSPGTVFSEQFF. The CDR3, as DNA: TGTGCCAGCAGCCCAGGGACCGTTTTTTCGGAGCAGTTCTTC. Variable domain in full (rest from reference TRBV7-2 and TRBJ2-1): GAGVSQSPSNKVTEKGKDVELRCDPISGHTALYWYRQSLGQGLEFLIYFQGNSAPDKSGLPSDRFSAERTGGSVSTLTIQRTQQEDSAVYLCASSPGTVFSEQFFGPGTRLTVL.

The chain joins TRBV12-3 or TRBV12-4 to TRBJ1-2; 10 positions agree with TRBD1. The trim removed 4 bases at V and 7 bases at J, leaving 6 bases unmatched. CDR3 size: 14 residues. This chain's CDR3 is CASSSDRGLGGYTF. CDR3 coding DNA: TGTGCCAGCAGTTCCGACAGGGGGCTCGGTGGCTACACCTTC.

V is TRBV10-3 and J is TRBJ1-6; D perhaps matches TRBD1 (5 bases). Germline V gives CDR1 ENHRY, CDR2 SYGVKD. The CDR3 extends over 15 amino acids. Trimming left V 6 bases short and J 6 bases short, with 15 bases between. The CDR3 spells CAIRMDGGSNSPLHF. The CDR3 DNA reads as TGTGCCATCAGAATGGATGGGGGATCTAATTCACCCCTCCACTTT.

This clonotype came up many times. The rearrangement links TRBV12-3 or TRBV12-4 to TRBJ1-1; D call uncertain. Trimming shortened V by 7 bases and J by 4 bases, and 13 bases separated the two germline ends. The CDR3 is 13 residues long. CDR3 region: CASTSSLGTEAFF. Written as DNA, the CDR3 is TGTGCCAGCACTTCTAGTCTCGGCACTGAAGCTTTCTTT.

The V gene is TRBV6-5, the J gene TRBJ2-3, with TRBD1 matching over 8 bases. V was clipped by 3 bases and J by 0 bases; unmatched bases: 5. This CDR3 spans 16 amino acids. Germline V gives CDR1 MNHEY, CDR2 SVGAGI. CDR3 DNA sequence: TGTGCCAGCAGTTATCAGACAGGGGCCAGCACAGATACGCAGTATTTT. It is translated as CASSYQTGASTDTQYF.

This clonotype has a handful of counts. The V and J genes are TRBV7-6 and TRBJ1-1; D uncertain. V lost 5 bases to trimming and J lost 0 bases, with 10 bases between them. Germline-derived CDR1 and CDR2 are SGHVS and FNYEAQ. The CDR3 length is 14 residues. DNA of the CDR3: TGTGCCAGCAGCCCTGACCCAATGAACACTGAAGCTTTCTTT. The encoded protein is CASSPDPMNTEAFF. The full variable domain, with the rest looked up from reference TRBV7-6 and TRBJ1-1, is GAGVSQSPRYKVTKRGQDVALRCDPISGHVSLYWYRQALGQGPEFLTYFNYEAQQDKSGLPNDRFSAERPEGSISTLTIQRTEQRDSAMYRCASSPDPMNTEAFFGQGTRLTVV.

The chain recombines TRBV11-2 with TRBJ1-2, with no clear D. Trimming took off 1 base at V and 2 bases at J, with 5 bases between the two ends. The CDR3 is 13 amino acids. Germline-derived CDR1 and CDR2 are SGHAT and FQNNGV. The CDR3 loop is CASSLGINYGYTF. Written as DNA, the CDR3 is TGTGCCAGCAGCTTAGGGATAAACTATGGCTACACCTTC.

The V gene is TRBV6-5, the J gene TRBJ1-1; 7 bases align to TRBD1. The CDR3 sequence is 16 residues long. Germline CDR1 and CDR2: MNHEY and SVGAGI. Unmatched junction bases numbered 19, after V lost 5 bases and J lost 10 bases. The CDR3 sequence: CASSPAQQGIVLGAFF. The CDR3 nucleotides read TGTGCCAGCAGTCCTGCTCAACAGGGGATTGTCCTCGGAGCTTTCTTT.

This clonotype appeared a few times. The chain links TRBV7-9 to TRBJ2-3; perhaps TRBD1 as D (6 bases). Germline V gene lookup returns CDR1 SEHNR and CDR2 FQNEAQ (reference sequence). The CDR3 sequence is 16 residues long. V lost 1 base to trimming and J lost 2 bases, with 13 bases between them. CDR3 region: CASSLEGRGHTDTQYF. In DNA form, the CDR3 reads TGTGCCAGCAGCTTAGAGGGCAGGGGACACACAGATACGCAGTATTTT.

There are a few counts of this clonotype. V and J are TRBV5-1 and TRBJ2-1; no clear D. Trimming took 0 bases from V and 3 from J, leaving 10 bases between them. The V gene's germline CDR1 is SGHRS and CDR2 YFSETQ. The CDR3 covers 15 residues. This chain's CDR3 is CASSLGLKVYNEQFF. For the CDR3, the DNA is TGCGCCAGCAGCTTGGGGCTGAAGGTCTACAATGAGCAGTTCTTC. Using reference TRBV5-1 and TRBJ2-1 for the parts outside the CDR3, the full variable domain is KAGVTQTPRYLIKTRGQQVTLSCSPISGHRSVSWYQQTPGQGLQFLFEYFSETQRNKGNFPGRFSGRQFSNSRSEMNVSTLELGDSALYLCASSLGLKVYNEQFFGPGTRLTVL.

The V and J genes are TRBV7-8 and TRBJ2-5; 10 bases align to TRBD1. The CDR3 is 14 amino acids. With V trimmed by 5 bases and J by 5 bases, 5 bases remained unmatched. Germline CDR1 reads SGHVS; CDR2 reads FQNEAQ. The CDR3 loop is CASSPGQGFETQYF. The CDR3 nucleotides are TGTGCCAGCAGCCCGGGACAGGGGTTTGAGACCCAGTACTTC.

This chain uses TRBV20-1 with TRBJ1-1, with no clear D. Germline V CDR1 and CDR2: DFQATT, SNEGSKA (reference sequence). The ends were cut back, 6 bases at V and 6 bases at J, with 11 bases in the middle. The CDR3 covers 11 residues. The CDR3 DNA follows: TGCAGTGCGTCCATTGGGTCTGAAGCTTTCTTT. It codes for CSASIGSEAFF.